A selection of T cell receptor beta chains follows, all from one sample in a study of T cells after yellow fever vaccination. TCRdb recomputed calls from the 5' RACE reads with MiXCR, one row per CDR3 protein. The sample holds 400,000 to 650,000 distinct CDR3 sequences; just over 20% are singletons and the top ten take about a sixth. The starting material was PBMCs, obtained about 20 days after the first yellow fever vaccination. These receptors originate from a young man who received the YFV17D yellow fever vaccine. The CDR3 runs from the conserved cysteine through the conserved F or W.

v_call,j_call,cdr3_aa
TRBV4-1,TRBJ1-1,CASSRGVGTEAFF
TRBV4-1,TRBJ1-1,CASSPTVGAENTEAFF
TRBV4-3,TRBJ2-6,CASSQDLGPSGANVLTF
TRBV5-1,TRBJ1-1,CASSQDKTGDTEAFF
TRBV6-2/TRBV6-3,TRBJ1-5,CASKGPAGGYSNQPQHF
TRBV20-1,TRBJ2-1,CSARSPGGSSYNEQFF
TRBV5-1,TRBJ2-3,CASSFGGQRDTQYF
TRBV6-1,TRBJ2-7,CASTAPGQGVHEQYF
TRBV6-2/TRBV6-3,TRBJ2-4,CASSYSNFLRGVIQYF
TRBV7-9,TRBJ2-3,CASTLGTSGPDTQYF
TRBV5-1,TRBJ2-3,CASSPSPSTDTQYF
TRBV6-5,TRBJ2-1,CASSSLGAGASSYNEQFF
TRBV5-4,TRBJ1-1,CASSPQNVMRTEAFF
TRBV5-1,TRBJ1-6,CASSLVAVNSPLHF
TRBV12-3/TRBV12-4,TRBJ1-5,CASSVQNSNQPQHF
TRBV5-1,TRBJ1-1,CASSSPPGQGSGNTEAFF
TRBV29-1,TRBJ2-2,CSVAGGANTGELFF
TRBV7-9,TRBJ2-3,CASSWTGKGDTQYF
TRBV7-6,TRBJ2-3,CASSPASGGADTQYF
TRBV27,TRBJ2-7,CASSHHTVTSATHEQYF
TRBV12-3/TRBV12-4,TRBJ2-7,CASGRSSEQYF
TRBV14,TRBJ1-1,CASSQDPASTEAFF
TRBV20-1,TRBJ1-4,CSARPLGATNEKLFF
TRBV7-9,TRBJ2-5,CASSLLDPTGETQYF
TRBV12-3/TRBV12-4,TRBJ1-2,CASTPRTIYGYTF
TRBV3-1,TRBJ1-2,CASSQQGNGYTF
TRBV7-9,TRBJ2-3,CASSSGQLDTQYF
TRBV24-1,TRBJ2-1,CATSDPGGYNEQFF
TRBV7-2,TRBJ2-2,CASTNSRGGMGGELFF
TRBV30,TRBJ1-1,CAWSVGLLNTEAFF
TRBV20-1,TRBJ2-7,CSVGGPLKEQYF
TRBV4-3,TRBJ2-3,CASSPAGTPATDTQYF
TRBV7-9,TRBJ1-6,CASMDGYQYNSPLHF
TRBV9,TRBJ2-5,CASSVGGRETQYF
TRBV20-1,TRBJ1-2,CSAPAPWIYGYTF
TRBV5-1,TRBJ2-3,CASSLADYQYTDTQYF
TRBV7-9,TRBJ2-4,CASSPPEELRENIQYF
TRBV2,TRBJ2-5,CASSEGSGGETQYF
TRBV9,TRBJ2-5,CASSSTGFGETQYF
TRBV6-2/TRBV6-3,TRBJ2-7,CASRREAPYEQYF
TRBV5-1,TRBJ2-1,CASSLRAGLDEQFF
TRBV30,TRBJ1-2,CAWSTGDRFTF
TRBV13,TRBJ1-2,CASSSRGGGESYGYTF
TRBV15,TRBJ2-3,CATSRDSDTQYF
TRBV5-8,TRBJ2-1,CASSLFAGGVYNEQFF
TRBV9,TRBJ2-5,CASSATQQETQYF
TRBV10-3,TRBJ2-3,CATGTSWGGDTQYF
TRBV6-5,TRBJ2-7,CASSYAHRFLYEQYF
TRBV18,TRBJ2-5,CASSRSQGSQETQNF
TRBV18,TRBJ2-3,CASSPPKGLSTDTQYF
TRBV5-1,TRBJ2-3,CASSTGTSGAGTDTQYF
TRBV12-3/TRBV12-4,TRBJ2-6,CASSFGAETGANVLTF
TRBV20-1,TRBJ1-5,CSAARTGGWSNQPQHF
TRBV7-9,TRBJ2-2,CASSLVSGFTGELFF
TRBV6-2/TRBV6-3,TRBJ1-2,CASSSPLQGAYGYTF
TRBV7-2,TRBJ2-2,CASSLARGWGASTGELFF
TRBV6-2/TRBV6-3,TRBJ2-1,CASSSGLFYNEQFF
TRBV5-1,TRBJ1-1,CASSLTRQGLGAFF
TRBV14,TRBJ1-4,CASSQLGGDDTEKLFF